One sample yielded the 9 T cell receptor beta chains listed below, sequenced in a study of blood T cell repertoires in COVID-19. This table comes from immunoSEQ multiplex PCR, and its TCRdb copy is limited to in-frame clones, with some not included. The profile shows 300,000 or so clones, under 95% of them singletons. The sample comprised PBMCs or T cells enriched from blood (not recorded which). The receptors originated from a man aged 55 to 70 who had recovered from COVID-19.

This chain connects TRBV7-8 to TRBJ1-5, with D perhaps matching TRBD1 (6 bases). Trimming shortened V by 5 bases and J by 5 bases, and 16 bases separated the two germline ends. The CDR3 sequence is 15 residues long. Germline loops: CDR1 SGHVS, CDR2 FQNEAQ. CDR3 sequence: CASSGRRGLDQPQHF. The CDR3, as DNA: TGTGCCAGCAGCGGCCGGCGGGGGCTGGATCAGCCCCAGCATTTT. The full variable domain, in which reference TRBV7-8 and TRBJ1-5 provide the parts outside the CDR3, is GAGVSQSPRYKVAKRGQDVALRCDPISGHVSLFWYQQALGQGPEFLTYFQNEAQLDKSGLPSDRFFAERPEGSVSTLKIQRTQQEDSAVYLCASSGRRGLDQPQHFGDGTRLSIL.

The genes are TRBV7-9 and TRBJ2-1, with 9 bases matching TRBD2. The CDR3 has 15 amino acids. Germline lookup yields CDR1 SEHNR and CDR2 FQNEAQ (reference sequence). Losses at the gene ends were 5 bases for V and 9 bases for J; bases not matched to a gene: 11. This CDR3 is CASSLAGSGSPEQFF. The CDR3, as DNA: TGTGCCAGCAGCCTTGCTGGTAGCGGGAGTCCTGAGCAGTTCTTC.

V and J are TRBV5-4 and TRBJ2-1, with D tentatively TRBD1 (7 bases). V lost 4 bases, J lost 4 bases, and 18 bases lay in between. CDR3 size: 16 residues. Germline assignment: CDR1 SGHNT and CDR2 YYREEE (reference sequence). This CDR3 reads CASSLSEGAGYNEQFF. CDR3 sequence (DNA): TGTGCCAGCAGCCTAAGCGAGGGGGCGGGATACAATGAGCAGTTCTTC.

The chain recombines TRBV12-2 with TRBJ1-6; the D call of TRBD1 is as the table states it, not checked on the DNA. TRBV12-2 is annotated as a pseudogene. The CDR3 extends over 16 amino acids. The CDR3 here is CASRLGRGPFNSPLHF. CDR3 DNA sequence: TGTGCAAGTCGCTTAGGGAGGGGGCCCTTTAATTCACCCCTCCACTTT.

J is TRBJ1-1 and V is TRBV10-2, with a possible D match to TRBD1 (6 bases). V lost 8 bases, J lost 5 bases, and 18 bases lay in between. CDR3 size: 14 residues. Germline loops: CDR1 WSHSY, CDR2 SAAADI. The CDR3 DNA follows: TGCGCCAGCGGAGGACAGTCCCCGCGGACTGAAGCTTTCTTT. Amino acid sequence: CASGGQSPRTEAFF.

This chain links TRBV5-1 with TRBJ1-2, with a weak D call TRBD1 (5 bases). V lost 4 bases and J lost 2, with 15 bases in between. Per the germline V gene, CDR1 is SGHRS and CDR2 is YFSETQ. The CDR3 has 15 residues. The CDR3 sequence is CASSGRGTSNYGYTF. CDR3 nucleotide sequence: TGCGCCAGCAGCGGTCGGGGGACTTCAAACTATGGCTACACCTTC.

The rearrangement links TRBV7-3 to TRBJ1-1; no clear D gene. The germline CDR1 and CDR2 sequences are SGHTA and FQGTGA. This CDR3 is 15 amino acids long. Trimming stripped 5 bases from V and 0 bases from J, with 13 bases between. Written as DNA, the CDR3 is TGTGCCAGCAGCACTACCGGTGATATGAACACTGAAGCTTTCTTT. Its protein product is CASSTTGDMNTEAFF.

V is TRBV13 and J is TRBJ1-5, with D possibly matching TRBD1 (6 bases). Germline CDR1 reads PRHDT; CDR2 reads FYEKMQ (reference sequence). The CDR3 runs to 14 residues. With 3 bases removed from V and 5 bases from J, the gap between germline ends came to 11 bases. The CDR3 spells CASSLGAGDQPQHF. CDR3 coding DNA: TGTGCCAGCAGCTTGGGGGCTGGGGATCAGCCCCAGCATTTT.

This chain connects TRBV7-9 to TRBJ1-5; TRBD1 aligns across 9 bases. CDR1 and CDR2 (germline): SEHNR, FQNEAQ (reference sequence). Losses at the gene ends were 5 bases for V and 3 bases for J; bases not matched to a gene: 5. CDR3 length equals 15 residues. The CDR3 loop is CASSPGTGSNQPQHF. CDR3 nucleotides: TGTGCCAGCAGCCCCGGGACAGGGTCCAATCAGCCCCAGCATTTT.